What follows is one T cell receptor beta chain and its context. This clonotype was picked up a small number of times. No cognate antigen has been identified for it. Base-call qualities are not available, and no considerably larger clone is one nucleotide away. Library construction relied on PCR. The instrument given in TCRdb is Illumina HiSeq 2500. TCR library preparation used molecular barcoding, with unique molecular identifiers applied to normalize quantification of the TCRbeta repertoire. Clones were called with MiXCR by TCRdb after fastp trimmed the public reads at Q25, and only in-frame beta chains were retained. Rows merge per CDR3 protein into single entries with the most common DNA and genes. Recorded for this sample are about 610,000 distinct CDR3 sequences; over 9.5% of them occurred a single time. 3.5% to 5% of the sample is taken by the ten largest. This sample stems from a study of T-cell reconstitution after alpha-beta-depleted transplantation in children (dated by TCRdb to between 2015 and 2016). As for the study more broadly: T-cell immune reconstitution after TCRalphabeta/CD19-depleted allogeneic hematopoietic cell transplantation in children was quantitatively tracked in the study by means of TCR repertoire profiling.

The germline V gene encodes CDR1 SEHNR and CDR2 FQNEAQ (reference sequence). Measured from the cysteine to the phenylalanine, the CDR3 is 15 residues long. The read is trimmed to its CDR3 DNA, 45 bases read in frame from base 1. Trimming costs V 1 base and J 9 bases, and their ends lie 16 bases apart. The receptor chain draws on TRBV7-9 and TRBJ2-1; the D gene is perhaps TRBD2, on 6 matching bases. This clonotype originated in a human donor who donated a stem cell graft to a child with acute myeloid leukemia. The sequenced sample was PBMCs from the stem cell graft donor, obtained from the stem cell graft. The CDR3 corresponds to CASSLGGLDRSEQFF. The sequence in DNA is TGTGCCAGCAGCTTAGGGGGACTGGATCGAAGTGAGCAGTTCTTC.